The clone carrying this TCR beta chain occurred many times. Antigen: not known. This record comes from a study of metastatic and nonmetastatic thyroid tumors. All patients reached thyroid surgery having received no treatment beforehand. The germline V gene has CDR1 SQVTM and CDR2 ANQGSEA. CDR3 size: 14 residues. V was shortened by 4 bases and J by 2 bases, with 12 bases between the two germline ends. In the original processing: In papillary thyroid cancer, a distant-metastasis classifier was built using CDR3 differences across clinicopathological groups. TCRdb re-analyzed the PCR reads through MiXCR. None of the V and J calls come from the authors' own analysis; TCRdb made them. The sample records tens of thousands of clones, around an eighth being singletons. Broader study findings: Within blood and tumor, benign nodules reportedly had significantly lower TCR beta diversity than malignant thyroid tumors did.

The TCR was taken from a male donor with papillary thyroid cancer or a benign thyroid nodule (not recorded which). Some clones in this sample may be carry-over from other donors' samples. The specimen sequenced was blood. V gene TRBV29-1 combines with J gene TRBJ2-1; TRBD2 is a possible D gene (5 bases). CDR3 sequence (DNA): TGCAGCGTTGGACTACCTCTGGCCTACAATGAGCAGTTCTTC. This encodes CSVGLPLAYNEQFF.